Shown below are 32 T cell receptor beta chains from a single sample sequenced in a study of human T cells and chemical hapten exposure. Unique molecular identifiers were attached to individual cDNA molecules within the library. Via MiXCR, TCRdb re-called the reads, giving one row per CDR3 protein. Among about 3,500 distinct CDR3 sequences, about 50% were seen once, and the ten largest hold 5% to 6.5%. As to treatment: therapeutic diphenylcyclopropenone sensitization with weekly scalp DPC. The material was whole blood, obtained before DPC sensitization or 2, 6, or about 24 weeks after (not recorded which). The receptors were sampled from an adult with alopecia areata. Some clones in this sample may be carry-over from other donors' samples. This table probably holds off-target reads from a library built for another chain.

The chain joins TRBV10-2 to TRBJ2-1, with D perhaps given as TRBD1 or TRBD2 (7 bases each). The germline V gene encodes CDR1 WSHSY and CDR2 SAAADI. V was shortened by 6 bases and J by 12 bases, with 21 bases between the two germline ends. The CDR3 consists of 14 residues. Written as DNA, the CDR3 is TGCGCCAGCAGCGACTCCAGGGGGGGGCAAGGGCAGTTCTTC. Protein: CASSDSRGGQGQFF.

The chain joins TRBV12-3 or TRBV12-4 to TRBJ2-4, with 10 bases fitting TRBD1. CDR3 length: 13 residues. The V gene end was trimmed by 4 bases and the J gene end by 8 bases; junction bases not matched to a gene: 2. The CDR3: CASSSGQGYIQYF. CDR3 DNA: TGTGCCAGCAGTTCGGGACAGGGGTACATTCAGTACTTC.

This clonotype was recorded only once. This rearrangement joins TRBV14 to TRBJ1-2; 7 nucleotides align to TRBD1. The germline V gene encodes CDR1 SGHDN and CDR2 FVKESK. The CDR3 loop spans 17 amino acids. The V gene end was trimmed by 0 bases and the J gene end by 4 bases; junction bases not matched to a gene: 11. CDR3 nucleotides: TGTGCCAGCAGCCAAGAGGCGCAGGGCAGGGGGGTCTATGGCTACACCTTC. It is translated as CASSQEAQGRGVYGYTF.

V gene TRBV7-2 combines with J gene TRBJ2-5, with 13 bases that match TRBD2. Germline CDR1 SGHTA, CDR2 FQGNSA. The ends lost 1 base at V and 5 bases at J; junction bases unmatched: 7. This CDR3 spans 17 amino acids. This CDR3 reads CASSLEPLAGGIETQYF. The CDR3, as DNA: TGTGCCAGCAGCTTAGAACCACTAGCGGGGGGGATTGAGACCCAGTACTTC.

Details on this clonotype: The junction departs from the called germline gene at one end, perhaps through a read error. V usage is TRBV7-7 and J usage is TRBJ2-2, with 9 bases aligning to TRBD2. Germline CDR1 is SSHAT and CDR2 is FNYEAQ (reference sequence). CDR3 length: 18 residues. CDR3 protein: CASSLAPSGAGNTGELFF. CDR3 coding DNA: TGTGCTAGCAGCTTAGCCCCTAGCGGGGCCGGAAACACCGGGGAGCTGTTTTTT.

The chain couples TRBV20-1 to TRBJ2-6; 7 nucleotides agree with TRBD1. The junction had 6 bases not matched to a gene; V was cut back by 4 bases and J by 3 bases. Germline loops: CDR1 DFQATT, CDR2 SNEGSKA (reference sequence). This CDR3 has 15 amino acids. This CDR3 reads CSAITTGVGANVLTF. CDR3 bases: TGCAGTGCTATAACAACAGGGGTTGGGGCCAACGTCCTGACTTTC.

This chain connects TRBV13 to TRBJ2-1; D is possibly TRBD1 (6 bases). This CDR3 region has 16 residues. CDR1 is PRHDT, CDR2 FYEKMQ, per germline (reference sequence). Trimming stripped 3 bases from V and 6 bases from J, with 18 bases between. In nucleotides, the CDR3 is TGTGCCAGCAGCTTGAACAGGGAGTGGGATGTCAATGAGCAGTTCTTC. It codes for CASSLNREWDVNEQFF.

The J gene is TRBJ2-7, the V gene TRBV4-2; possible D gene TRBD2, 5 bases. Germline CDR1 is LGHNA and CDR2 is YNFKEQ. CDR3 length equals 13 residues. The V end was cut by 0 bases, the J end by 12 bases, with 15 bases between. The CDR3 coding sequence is TGTGCCAGCAGCCAAGAATCGGCTAGCTTCGCGTACTTC. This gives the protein CASSQESASFAYF.

The CDR3 nucleotides are TGCAGCGCCGGGGGAGAGACCCAGTACTTC. Amino acid sequence: CSAGGETQYF. The J gene is TRBJ2-5, the V gene TRBV20-1; a weak D match, TRBD2 (6 bases). Germline V gene data show CDR1 as DFQATT and CDR2 as SNEGSKA (reference sequence). The CDR3 covers 10 residues.

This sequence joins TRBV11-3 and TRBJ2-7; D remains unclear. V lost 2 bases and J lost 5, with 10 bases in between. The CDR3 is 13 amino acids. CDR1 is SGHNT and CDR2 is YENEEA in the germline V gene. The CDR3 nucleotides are TGTGCCAGCAGCTTAAGGTCGGTGGACGAGCAGTACTTC. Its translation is CASSLRSVDEQYF.

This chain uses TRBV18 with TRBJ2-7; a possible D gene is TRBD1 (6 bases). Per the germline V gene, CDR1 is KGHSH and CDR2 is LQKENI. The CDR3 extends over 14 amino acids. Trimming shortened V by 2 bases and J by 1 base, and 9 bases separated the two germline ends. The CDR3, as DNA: TGTGCCAGCTCACCATTGGACAGATCCTACGAGCAGTACTTC. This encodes CASSPLDRSYEQYF.

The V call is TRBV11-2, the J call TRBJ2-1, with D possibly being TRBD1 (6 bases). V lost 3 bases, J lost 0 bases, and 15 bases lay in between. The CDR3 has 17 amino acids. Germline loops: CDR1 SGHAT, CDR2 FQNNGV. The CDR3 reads CASSFADRRSSYNEQFF. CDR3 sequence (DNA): TGTGCCAGCAGCTTCGCCGACAGGAGGAGCTCCTACAATGAGCAGTTCTTC.

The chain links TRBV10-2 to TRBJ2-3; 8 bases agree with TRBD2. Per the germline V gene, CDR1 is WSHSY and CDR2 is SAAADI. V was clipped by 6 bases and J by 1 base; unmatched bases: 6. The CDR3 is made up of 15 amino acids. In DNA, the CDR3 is TGCGCCAGCAGCCCGACTAGCGACGGCACAGATACGCAGTATTTT. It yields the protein CASSPTSDGTDTQYF.

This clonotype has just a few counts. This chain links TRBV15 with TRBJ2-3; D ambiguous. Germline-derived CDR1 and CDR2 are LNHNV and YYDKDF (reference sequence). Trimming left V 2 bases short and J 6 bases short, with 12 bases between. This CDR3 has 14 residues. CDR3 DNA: TGTGCCACCAGCAGACGCGAGAAATGGGATACGCAGTATTTT. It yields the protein CATSRREKWDTQYF.

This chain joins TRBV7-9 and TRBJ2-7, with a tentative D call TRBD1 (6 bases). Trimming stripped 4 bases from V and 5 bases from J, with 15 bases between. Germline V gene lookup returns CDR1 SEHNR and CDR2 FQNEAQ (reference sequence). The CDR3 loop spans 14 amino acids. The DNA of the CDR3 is TGTGCCAGCAGCTCAGGGGCCTCGATCCACGAGCAGTACTTC. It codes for CASSSGASIHEQYF.

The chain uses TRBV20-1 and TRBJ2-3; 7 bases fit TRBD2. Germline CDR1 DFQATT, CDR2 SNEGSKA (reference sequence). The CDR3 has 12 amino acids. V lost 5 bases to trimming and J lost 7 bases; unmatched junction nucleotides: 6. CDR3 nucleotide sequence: TGCAGTGCTTCCCGGGGGGTGTATACGCAGTATTTT. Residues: CSASRGVYTQYF.

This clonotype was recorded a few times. CDR3 loop: CASSVWGNTEAFF. CDR3 nucleotide sequence: TGTGCCAGCAGTGTATGGGGGAACACTGAAGCTTTCTTT. The rearrangement links TRBV2 to TRBJ1-1; D call uncertain. In germline, CDR1 is SNHLY, CDR2 FYNNEI. V gave up 4 bases and J gave up 1 base, with 7 bases separating them. The CDR3 loop spans 13 amino acids.

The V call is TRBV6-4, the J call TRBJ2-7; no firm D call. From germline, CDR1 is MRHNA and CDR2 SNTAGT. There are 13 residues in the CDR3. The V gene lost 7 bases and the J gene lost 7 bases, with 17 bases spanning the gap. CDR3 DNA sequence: TGTGCCAGCATGAAGGTAGAGGTGTGGGAGCAGTACTTC. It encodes CASMKVEVWEQYF.

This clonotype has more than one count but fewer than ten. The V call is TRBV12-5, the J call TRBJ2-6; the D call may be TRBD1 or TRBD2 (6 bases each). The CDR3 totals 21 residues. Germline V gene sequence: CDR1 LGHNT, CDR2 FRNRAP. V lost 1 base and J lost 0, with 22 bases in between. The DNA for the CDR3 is TGTGCTAGTGGTTTGGCCCCCACAGGGAGGCTTGTTTACTCTGGGGCCAACGTCCTGACTTTC. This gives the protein CASGLAPTGRLVYSGANVLTF.

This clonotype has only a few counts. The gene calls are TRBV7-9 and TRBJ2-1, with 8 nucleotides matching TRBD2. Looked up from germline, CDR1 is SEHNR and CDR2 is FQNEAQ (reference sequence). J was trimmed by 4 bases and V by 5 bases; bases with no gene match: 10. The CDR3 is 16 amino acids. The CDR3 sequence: CASSPKNERGYNEQFF. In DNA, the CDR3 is TGTGCCAGCAGCCCAAAGAACGAGCGGGGGTACAATGAGCAGTTCTTC.

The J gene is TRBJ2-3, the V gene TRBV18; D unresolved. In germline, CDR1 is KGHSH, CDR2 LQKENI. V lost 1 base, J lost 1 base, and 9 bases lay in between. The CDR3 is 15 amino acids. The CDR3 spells CASSPQGTGTDTQYF. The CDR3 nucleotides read TGTGCCAGCTCACCACAGGGAACGGGCACAGATACGCAGTATTTT.

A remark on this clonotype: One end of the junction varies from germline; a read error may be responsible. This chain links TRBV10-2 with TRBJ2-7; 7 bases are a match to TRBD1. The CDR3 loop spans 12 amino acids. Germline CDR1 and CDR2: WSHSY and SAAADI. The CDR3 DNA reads TGCGCCAGCAGTGATGGTCAGGGGGTGATCCACTTC. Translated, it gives CASSDGQGVIHF.

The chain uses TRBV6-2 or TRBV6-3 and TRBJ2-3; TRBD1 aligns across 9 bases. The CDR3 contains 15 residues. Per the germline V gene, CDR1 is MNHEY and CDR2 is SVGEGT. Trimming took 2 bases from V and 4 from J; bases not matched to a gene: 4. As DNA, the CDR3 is TGTGCCAGCAGTTACGGGACAGGGCTGTCAGATACGCAGTATTTT. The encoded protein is CASSYGTGLSDTQYF.

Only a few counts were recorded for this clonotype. The CDR3 coding sequence is TGCAGCGTCGAGGGGGGCATAAATCAGCCCCAGCATTTT. It codes for CSVEGGINQPQHF. The V gene is TRBV29-1, the J gene TRBJ1-5; a weak D match, TRBD1 (6 bases). Per germline, CDR1 SQVTM and CDR2 ANQGSEA. Trimming pared 6 bases from V and 4 bases from J, leaving 13 bases between. CDR3 length equals 13 residues.

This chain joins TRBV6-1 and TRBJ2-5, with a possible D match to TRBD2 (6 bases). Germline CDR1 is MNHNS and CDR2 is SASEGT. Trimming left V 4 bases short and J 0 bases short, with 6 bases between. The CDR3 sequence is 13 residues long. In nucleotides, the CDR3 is TGTGCCAGCAGTGCGGGGGACCAAGAGACCCAGTACTTC. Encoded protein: CASSAGDQETQYF.

CDR3 coding DNA: TGTGCCAGCAGCCAAGTTGGGGGTAGCTCCTACAATGAGCAGTTCTTC. Protein: CASSQVGGSSYNEQFF. The chain links TRBV14 to TRBJ2-1; the D gene could be TRBD1 or TRBD2 (5 bases each). CDR3 length: 16 residues. V was cut by 1 base and J by 0 bases, with 10 bases left in between. Germline V CDR1 and CDR2: SGHDN, FVKESK.

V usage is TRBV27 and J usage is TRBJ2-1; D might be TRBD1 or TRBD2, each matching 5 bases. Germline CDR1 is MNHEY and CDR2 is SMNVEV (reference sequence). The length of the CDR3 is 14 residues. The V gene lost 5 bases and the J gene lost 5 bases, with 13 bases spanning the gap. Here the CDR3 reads CASSPGPTDNEQFF. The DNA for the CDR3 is TGTGCCAGCAGTCCGGGGCCAACTGACAATGAGCAGTTCTTC.

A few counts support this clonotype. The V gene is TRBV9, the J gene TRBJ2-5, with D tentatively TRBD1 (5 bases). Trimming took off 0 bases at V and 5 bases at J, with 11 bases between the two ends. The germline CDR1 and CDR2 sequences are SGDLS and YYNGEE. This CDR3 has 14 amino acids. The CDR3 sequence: CASSVDMGRETQYF. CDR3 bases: TGTGCCAGCAGCGTAGATATGGGGCGCGAGACCCAGTACTTC.

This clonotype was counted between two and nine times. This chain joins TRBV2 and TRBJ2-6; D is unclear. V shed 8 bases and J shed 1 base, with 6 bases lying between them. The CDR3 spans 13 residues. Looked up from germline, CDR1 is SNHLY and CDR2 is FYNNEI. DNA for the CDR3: TGTGCCAGCTGGGAATCTGGGGCCAACGTCCTGACTTTC. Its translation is CASWESGANVLTF.

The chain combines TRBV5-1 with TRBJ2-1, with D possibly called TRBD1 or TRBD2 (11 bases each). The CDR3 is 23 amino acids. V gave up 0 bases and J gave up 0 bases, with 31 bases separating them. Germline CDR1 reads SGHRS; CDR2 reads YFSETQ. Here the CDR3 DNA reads TGCGCCAGCAGCTTGGTAGGACAGGGGGCTCTAGCGGGAGGCCCAAGCTCCTACAATGAGCAGTTCTTC. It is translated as CASSLVGQGALAGGPSSYNEQFF.

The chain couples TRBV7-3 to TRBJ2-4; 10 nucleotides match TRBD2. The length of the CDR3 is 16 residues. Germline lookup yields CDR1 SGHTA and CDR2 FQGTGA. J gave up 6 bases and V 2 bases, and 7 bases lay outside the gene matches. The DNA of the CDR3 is TGTGCCAGCAGCTTATCCTCTAGCGGGGGCTCAAACATTCAGTACTTC. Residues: CASSLSSSGGSNIQYF. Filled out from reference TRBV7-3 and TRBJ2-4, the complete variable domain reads GAGVSQTPSNKVTEKGKYVELRCDPISGHTALYWYRQSLGQGPEFLIYFQGTGAADDSGLPNDRFFAVRPEGSVSTLKIQRTERGDSAVYLCASSLSSSGGSNIQYFGAGTRLSVL.

For the CDR3, the DNA is TGCGCCAGCAACAATCTAGCGGGGGGCGGCCGGGAGCAGTACTTC. It codes for CASNNLAGGGREQYF. V and J are TRBV5-1 and TRBJ2-7, with 11 bases matching TRBD2. J gave up 7 bases and V 6 bases, and 12 bases lay outside the gene matches. Germline values: CDR1 SGHRS, CDR2 YFSETQ. The CDR3 totals 15 residues.